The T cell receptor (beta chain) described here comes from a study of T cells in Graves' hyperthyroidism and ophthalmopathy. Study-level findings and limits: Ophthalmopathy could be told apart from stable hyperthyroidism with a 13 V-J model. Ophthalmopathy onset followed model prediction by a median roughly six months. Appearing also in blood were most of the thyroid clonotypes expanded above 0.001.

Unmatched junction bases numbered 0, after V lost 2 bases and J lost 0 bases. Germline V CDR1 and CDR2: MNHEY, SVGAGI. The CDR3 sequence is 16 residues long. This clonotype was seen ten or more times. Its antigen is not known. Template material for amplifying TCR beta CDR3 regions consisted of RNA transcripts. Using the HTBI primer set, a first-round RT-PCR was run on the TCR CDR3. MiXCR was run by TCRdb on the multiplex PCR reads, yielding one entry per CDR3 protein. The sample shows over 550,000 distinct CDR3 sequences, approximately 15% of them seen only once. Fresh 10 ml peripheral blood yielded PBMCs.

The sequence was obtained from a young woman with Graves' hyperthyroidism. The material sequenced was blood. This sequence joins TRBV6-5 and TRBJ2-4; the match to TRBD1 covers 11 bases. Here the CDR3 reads CASSYGTGGAKNIQYF. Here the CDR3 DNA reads TGTGCCAGCAGTTACGGGACAGGGGGAGCCAAAAACATTCAGTACTTC.